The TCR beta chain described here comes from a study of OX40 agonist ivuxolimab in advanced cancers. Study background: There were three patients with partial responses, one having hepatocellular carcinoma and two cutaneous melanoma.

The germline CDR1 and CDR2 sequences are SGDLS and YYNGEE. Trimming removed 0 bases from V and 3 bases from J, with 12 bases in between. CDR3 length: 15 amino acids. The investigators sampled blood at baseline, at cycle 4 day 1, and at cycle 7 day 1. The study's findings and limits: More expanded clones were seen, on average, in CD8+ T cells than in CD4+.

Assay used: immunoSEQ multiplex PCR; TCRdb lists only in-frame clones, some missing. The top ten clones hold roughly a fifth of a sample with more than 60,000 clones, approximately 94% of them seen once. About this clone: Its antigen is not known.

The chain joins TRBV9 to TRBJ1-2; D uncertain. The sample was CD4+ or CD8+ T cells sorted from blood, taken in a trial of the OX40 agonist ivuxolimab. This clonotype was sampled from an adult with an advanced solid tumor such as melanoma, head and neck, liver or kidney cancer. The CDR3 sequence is CASSVGGSSYYGYTF. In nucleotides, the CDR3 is TGTGCCAGCAGCGTAGGAGGCAGCTCTTACTATGGCTACACCTTC. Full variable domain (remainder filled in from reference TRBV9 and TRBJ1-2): DSGVTQTPKHLITATGQRVTLRCSPRSGDLSVYWYQQSLDQGLQFLIQYYNGEERAKGNILERFSAQQFPDLHSELNLSSLELGDSALYFCASSVGGSSYYGYTFGSGTRLTVV.